A single sample is the source of the 17 T cell receptor beta chains below, sequenced in a study of Ad26.COV2.S vaccination and SARS-CoV-2 variants. Clones were sequenced by immunoSEQ multiplex PCR, and TCRdb holds only the in-frame ones, with some missing. The data show approximately 480,000 clones, with around 90% seen just once and around 13% held by the top ten. Treatment: around 19 received Ad26.COV2.S at low or high dose, single or two shots; roughly 5 received placebo; per-sample allocation not given. All samples were drawn on day 63, counting from the first vaccine or placebo injection. The source was peripheral blood, collected in a trial of Ad26.COV2.S vaccine versus placebo. Receptor source: a person aged 18-60 years who received the Ad26.COV2.S COVID-19 vaccine or a placebo.

This sequence joins TRBV19 and TRBJ2-7, with TRBD2 identical over 7 bases. Germline CDR1 and CDR2: LNHDA and SQIVND (reference sequence). The CDR3 spans 18 residues. V gave up 3 bases and J gave up 0 bases; unmatched junction bases: 14. CDR3: CASSILLMGGGSSYEQYF. In nucleotides, the CDR3 is TGTGCCAGTAGTATCCTCCTCATGGGGGGGGGAAGCTCCTACGAGCAGTACTTC.

This clone was recorded a few times. CDR3 sequence reads: CASSLGSQGETQYF. The CDR3, as DNA: TGTGCCAGCAGCTTGGGGAGCCAAGGGGAGACCCAGTACTTC. This chain joins TRBV5-4 and TRBJ2-5; D ambiguous. This CDR3 contains 14 residues. Trimming removed 0 bases from V and 5 bases from J, with 11 bases in between. Germline loops: CDR1 SGHNT, CDR2 YYREEE (reference sequence).

This sequence joins TRBV28 and TRBJ1-5; D remains ambiguous. Per germline, CDR1 MDHEN and CDR2 SYDVKM. The CDR3 has 16 residues. Trimming cost V 6 bases and J 6 bases, with 21 bases left between them. CDR3 region: CASSQPGQWGLQPQHF. CDR3 sequence (DNA): TGTGCCAGCAGCCAACCCGGCCAGTGGGGTCTTCAGCCCCAGCATTTT.

The table lists this clone with a count of one. V is TRBV7-9 and J is TRBJ2-1; D possibly corresponds to TRBD1 (6 bases). The CDR3 is made up of 18 amino acids. Trimming took off 5 bases at V and 8 bases at J, with 28 bases between the two ends. Germline values: CDR1 SEHNR, CDR2 FQNEAQ (reference sequence). CDR3 in amino acids: CASSVRQGHGRAPYEQFF. In DNA form, the CDR3 reads TGTGCCAGCAGCGTGCGGCAGGGGCATGGCCGGGCACCCTATGAGCAGTTCTTC.

Worth noting for this clone: At one boundary the junction diverges from the germline segment, which might be a read error. The chain recombines TRBV5-4 with TRBJ1-1; D is undetermined. The germline V gene has CDR1 SGHNT and CDR2 YYREEE (reference sequence). The CDR3 sequence is 15 residues long. The chain's CDR3 is CASTLENIPNTEAFF. The CDR3 bases are TGTGCCAGCACCTTGGAGAATATCCCGAACACTGAAGCTTTCTTT. Full variable domain (outside the CDR3, taken from reference TRBV5-4 and TRBJ1-1): ETGVTQSPTHLIKTRGQQVTLRCSSQSGHNTVSWYQQALGQGPQFIFQYYREEENGRGNFPPRFSGLQFPNYSSELNVNALELDDSALYLCASTLENIPNTEAFFGQGTRLTVV.

The chain recombines TRBV4-3 with TRBJ1-2, with 7 positions matching TRBD1. Germline CDR1 is LGHNA and CDR2 is YSLEER. This CDR3 comprises 15 residues. Losses at the gene ends were 0 bases for V and 8 bases for J; bases not matched to a gene: 9. CDR3 bases: TGCGCCAGCAGCCAAGACCACCGGACAGGAGGGGGCTACACCTTC. Its translation is CASSQDHRTGGGYTF.

This clone was counted only a few times. The J gene is TRBJ1-2, the V gene TRBV5-6, with D tentatively TRBD1 (6 bases). The CDR3 length is 15 residues. The germline gives CDR1 SGHDT, CDR2 YYEEEE. Trimming cost V 6 bases and J 5 bases, with 20 bases left between them. CDR3 amino acids: CASTMTGLGEYGYTF. As DNA, the CDR3 is TGTGCCAGCACCATGACAGGTTTGGGGGAGTATGGCTACACCTTC. Together with reference TRBV5-6 and TRBJ1-2, the CDR3 gives the full variable domain: DAGVTQSPTHLIKTRGQQVTLRCSPKSGHDTVSWYQQALGQGPQFIFQYYEEEERQRGNFPDRFSGHQFPNYSSELNVNALLLGDSALYLCASTMTGLGEYGYTFGSGTRLTVV.

The CDR3 is CSAREATGRRTGELFF. CDR3 coding DNA: TGCAGCGCCAGAGAGGCAACAGGTCGGAGGACCGGGGAGCTGTTTTTT. The V gene is TRBV29-1, the J gene TRBJ2-2, with D possibly being TRBD1 or TRBD2 (5 bases each). The germline V and J ends were trimmed by 7 bases and 5 bases, with 23 bases remaining between them. The CDR3 runs 16 residues. CDR1 is SQVTM and CDR2 is ANQGSEA in the germline V gene.

This clone has just one count. The rearrangement links TRBV20-1 to TRBJ2-1; D is uncertain. Germline values: CDR1 DFQATT, CDR2 SNEGSKA (reference sequence). The V end was cut by 1 base, the J end by 8 bases, with 6 bases between. The CDR3 has 11 residues. The CDR3 sequence: CSARVRDEQFF. CDR3 DNA sequence: TGCAGTGCTAGAGTTAGGGATGAGCAGTTCTTC.

The chain couples TRBV5-6 to TRBJ1-2; D is undetermined. The CDR3 covers 15 residues. V gave up 4 bases and J gave up 4 bases, with 17 bases separating them. Germline CDR1 SGHDT, CDR2 YYEEEE. The CDR3 nucleotides read TGTGCCAGCAGCCCCGGACTGGGTTCTGGCTATGGCTACACCTTC. It specifies CASSPGLGSGYGYTF.

The chain couples TRBV7-2 to TRBJ2-2, with 13 nucleotides matching TRBD2. The J segment lost 6 bases and the V segment lost 2 bases, leaving 9 bases of the junction unmatched. CDR1 and CDR2 from the germline V gene are SGHTA and FQGNSA. The CDR3 extends over 18 amino acids. The CDR3 DNA reads TGTGCCAGCAGCTTAACTAGCGGGAGGGTAGGCTCCTCCGGGGAGCTGTTTTTT. Its translation: CASSLTSGRVGSSGELFF.

This chain connects TRBV7-9 to TRBJ2-1, with 11 bases identical to TRBD2. Germline V gene sequence: CDR1 SEHNR, CDR2 FQNEAQ (reference sequence). The CDR3 totals 17 residues. V was pared by 0 bases and J by 7 bases, with 8 bases of the junction left unmatched. In nucleotides, the CDR3 is TGTGCCAGCAGCTTAGCGCTGTCTAGCGGGAGGTCGAATGAGCAGTTCTTC. Translation gives CASSLALSSGRSNEQFF.

The chain joins TRBV28 to TRBJ2-7; 9 bases map to TRBD2. The CDR3 covers 13 residues. The V segment lost 5 bases and the J segment 6 bases; nucleotides outside the gene matches: 5. CDR1 and CDR2 (germline): MDHEN, SYDVKM. The CDR3 bases are TGTGCCAGCAGTCTACGACTAGCGGCCGAGCAGTACTTC. Its protein product is CASSLRLAAEQYF. Based on the CDR3 plus reference TRBV28 and TRBJ2-7, the full variable domain is DVKVTQSSRYLVKRTGEKVFLECVQDMDHENMFWYRQDPGLGLRLIYFSYDVKMKEKGDIPEGYSVSREKKERFSLILESASTNQTSMYLCASSLRLAAEQYFGPGTRLTVT.

The rearrangement links TRBV5-1 to TRBJ1-2; D unresolved. The V end lost 0 bases, the J end lost 6 bases, and 6 bases lay between the germline ends. The CDR3 sequence is 12 residues long. Germline assignment: CDR1 SGHRS and CDR2 YFSETQ. CDR3 amino acids: CASSLAGDGYTF. As DNA, the CDR3 is TGCGCCAGCAGCTTGGCCGGGGATGGCTACACCTTC.

This chain joins TRBV30 and TRBJ2-2; D is uncertain. The CDR3 covers 14 residues. V lost 3 bases to trimming and J lost 0 bases, with 8 bases between them. Germline CDR1 is GTSNPN and CDR2 is SVGIG (reference sequence). CDR3 in amino acids: CAWSWVANTGELFF. The CDR3 nucleotides are TGTGCCTGGAGCTGGGTAGCGAACACCGGGGAGCTGTTTTTT.

V is TRBV28 and J is TRBJ1-4, with a tentative D call TRBD1 (5 bases). The CDR3 is 16 amino acids. V lost 4 bases to trimming and J lost 4 bases, with 16 bases between them. Germline CDR1 reads MDHEN; CDR2 reads SYDVKM. The CDR3 DNA is TGTGCCAGCAGTTCTCCCGAGGGACCACTTAATGAAAAACTGTTTTTT. Protein sequence: CASSSPEGPLNEKLFF. The full variable domain, with the rest looked up from reference TRBV28 and TRBJ1-4, is DVKVTQSSRYLVKRTGEKVFLECVQDMDHENMFWYRQDPGLGLRLIYFSYDVKMKEKGDIPEGYSVSREKKERFSLILESASTNQTSMYLCASSSPEGPLNEKLFFGSGTQLSVL.

The gene calls are TRBV7-2 and TRBJ2-1; 7 positions agree with TRBD1. CDR3 length equals 17 residues. V lost 0 bases to trimming and J lost 3 bases; unmatched junction nucleotides: 8. Germline-derived CDR1 and CDR2 are SGHTA and FQGNSA. In nucleotides, the CDR3 is TGTGCCAGCAGCTTAGCCCCCTTTTGGACAGGCTACAATGAGCAGTTCTTC. It specifies CASSLAPFWTGYNEQFF.